In its sample, the clone carrying this T cell receptor beta chain was seen many times. Its specificity is not known. Germline V CDR1 and CDR2: MNHEY, SVGEGT. CDR3 length: 15 amino acids. Trimming took off 2 bases at V and 3 bases at J, with 11 bases between the two ends. These data belong to a study of regulatory T cells in long-lasting Graves disease. Findings and limits, study-wide: Researchers reported studying only peripheral blood, not thyroid tissue.

Combining iRepertoire HTBI primers with Arm-PCR of CDR3 regions, the authors built TCR beta libraries. A single record per CDR3 protein comes from TCRdb applying MiXCR to the multiplex PCR reads. The data hold 520,000 or so distinct CDR3 sequences, with about 11% observed a single time. Time point: newly diagnosed GD, antithyroid drugs for less than 3 months. Extracted RNA from PBMCs served as the source of the TCR library. Separately, the same data were catalogued under a study of T cells in Graves' hyperthyroidism and ophthalmopathy. From that paper: Diagnoses were made from clinical symptoms, serum measures (thyroxine and TRAb), thyroid ultrasound and orbital computed tomography.

The chain carries TRBV6-2 or TRBV6-3 and TRBJ1-3; D call uncertain. This TCR was recovered from a woman aged 25 to 45 with Graves disease. Sample: peripheral blood mononuclear cells (PBMCs), taken at new diagnosis, from a patient treated with antithyroid drugs. CDR3 DNA sequence: TGTGCCAGCAGTTACGGTCTTGGCGTTGGAAACACCATATATTTT. It yields the protein CASSYGLGVGNTIYF.